This T cell receptor beta chain stems from a study of a mutant IDH1 vaccine in newly diagnosed glioma. About the study: Week 35 brought visit V12, which was followed by visit V13 at week 47.

Details on this clone: Its antigen remains unknown.

The protocol was immunoSEQ multiplex PCR, while the TCRdb copy is restricted to in-frame clones and leaves out a portion. The sample carries about 42,000 clones, roughly four fifths recorded once. The CDR3 runs 14 residues. Germline V gene lookup returns CDR1 MNHEY and CDR2 SMNVEV (reference sequence). V gave up 4 bases and J gave up 4 bases, with 13 bases separating them. Study results and limitations: Patients showed vaccine-induced immune responses at a rate of approximately 92%.

Time point specified: week 35, safety follow-up. Vaccination comprised doses that each held 300 ug of mutant IDH1 20-mer peptide, plus topical imiquimod. Newly diagnosed WHO grade 3 or 4 IDH1-mutant, ATRX-lost astrocytomas were identified in the donors. Specimen: PBMCs, collected from a glioma patient whose treatment included an IDH1 peptide vaccine. This receptor was identified in a woman aged 45-59 years with glioma. This chain joins TRBV27 and TRBJ2-5; D ambiguous. The CDR3 loop is CASSSFDILETQYF. In DNA form, the CDR3 reads TGTGCCAGCAGTTCATTCGACATCCTAGAGACCCAGTACTTC.